Here is one T cell receptor (beta chain) with its context. Other nucleotide sequences from this sample produce the same CDR3. Clones were sequenced by immunoSEQ multiplex PCR, and TCRdb holds only the in-frame ones, with some missing. The table records millions of clones, 90% to 95% of them present only once. The sample belongs to a study of shared clonotypes between healthy human individuals. Memory CD4+ cells were the fraction left after CD45RA+ naive selection. CDR3 length: 13 amino acids. Germline V CDR1 and CDR2: ENHRY, SYGVKD. J lost 2 bases, V lost 5 bases, and 0 bases had no gene match. This sequence originates from a man between 18 and 29 years old in good health. The chain carries TRBV10-3 and TRBJ2-5; 9 positions agree with TRBD2. Sequenced: naive CD4+ T cells sorted from blood. Indicated subset: CD45RA+ positively selected. Here the CDR3 DNA reads TGTGCCATCAGTAGCGGGGGGCAAGAGACCCAGTACTTC. Protein sequence: CAISSGGQETQYF.